One sample yielded the 21 T cell receptor beta chains listed below, sequenced in a study of blood T cell repertoires in COVID-19. Clones were read by immunoSEQ multiplex PCR, and TCRdb kept only the in-frame ones, dropping some. The table lists 52,000 or so clones, 70% to 90% of them singletons. The material sequenced was peripheral blood. These receptors were obtained from a human donor in a cohort sampled during active COVID-19.

This clone is medium-sized. The chain combines TRBV10-1 with TRBJ2-7, with unresolved D. The CDR3 runs 11 residues. Trimming removed 3 bases from V and 7 bases from J, with 7 bases in between. In germline, CDR1 is WNHNN, CDR2 SYGVQD (reference sequence). The CDR3 DNA sequence: TGCGCCAGCAGTGACGGGTTGGAGCAGTACTTC. The encoded protein is CASSDGLEQYF.

The rearrangement uses TRBV9 and TRBJ2-7; 7 nucleotides agree with TRBD1. CDR1 is SGDLS and CDR2 is YYNGEE in the germline V gene. The CDR3 has 15 residues. The junction had 9 bases not matched to a gene; V was cut back by 0 bases and J by 6 bases. The DNA of the CDR3 is TGTGCCAGCAGCGTAGGTCAGGACAGGTCTGGCGAGCAGTACTTC. This translates into CASSVGQDRSGEQYF. The variable domain in full, completed from reference TRBV9 and TRBJ2-7, reads DSGVTQTPKHLITATGQRVTLRCSPRSGDLSVYWYQQSLDQGLQFLIQYYNGEERAKGNILERFSAQQFPDLHSELNLSSLELGDSALYFCASSVGQDRSGEQYFGPGTRLTVT.

The chain combines TRBV12-5 with TRBJ2-4, with D possibly being TRBD1 (6 bases). V shed 0 bases and J shed 5 bases, with 14 bases lying between them. This CDR3 spans 16 amino acids. The germline CDR1 and CDR2 sequences are LGHNT and FRNRAP. The CDR3 sequence: CASGLVLGAQENIQYF. CDR3 bases: TGTGCTAGTGGTTTGGTATTGGGGGCGCAGGAAAACATTCAGTACTTC.

The V gene is TRBV14, the J gene TRBJ2-7; TRBD2 agrees at 14 bases. V lost 1 base and J lost 5; bases outside the gene matches: 4. The CDR3 is 16 residues long. The germline V gene encodes CDR1 SGHDN and CDR2 FVKESK. The CDR3 nucleotides read TGTGCCAGCAGCCAAGCCCTGACTAGCGGGAGGGACGAGCAGTACTTC. It is translated as CASSQALTSGRDEQYF.

This sequence joins TRBV19 and TRBJ2-3; TRBD2 is a possible D gene (5 bases). The V and J ends lost 6 bases and 0 bases respectively, with 7 bases between them. CDR3 size: 13 residues. Germline V CDR1 and CDR2: LNHDA, SQIVND (reference sequence). Here the CDR3 DNA reads TGTGCCAGTAGGAGGGCTAGCACAGATACGCAGTATTTT. Translation gives CASRRASTDTQYF.

The rearrangement joins TRBV2 to TRBJ2-3; tentatively, D is TRBD2 (5 bases). This CDR3 has 17 amino acids. The V gene's germline CDR1 is SNHLY and CDR2 FYNNEI. The V end lost 5 bases, the J end lost 0 bases, and 18 bases lay between the germline ends. The CDR3 region is CASSRHGRETSTDTQYF. CDR3 DNA: TGTGCCAGCAGTAGACACGGACGGGAAACTAGCACAGATACGCAGTATTTT.

The chain employs TRBV19 and TRBJ1-4; 10 nucleotides agree with TRBD1. This CDR3 region has 14 residues. Losses at the gene ends were 5 bases for V and 8 bases for J; bases not matched to a gene: 5. The germline V gene has CDR1 LNHDA and CDR2 SQIVND (reference sequence). CDR3 in DNA: TGTGCCAGTAGTCGACAGGGGGCGCAGGAAAAACTGTTTTTT. It codes for CASSRQGAQEKLFF.

V gene TRBV15 combines with J gene TRBJ1-5; TRBD1 aligns across 7 bases. There are 14 residues in the CDR3. Unmatched junction bases numbered 5, after V lost 3 bases and J lost 6 bases. Looked up from germline, CDR1 is LNHNV and CDR2 is YYDKDF (reference sequence). The CDR3 here is CATSSDRAGQPQHF. The CDR3 DNA reads as TGTGCCACCAGCAGCGACAGGGCTGGTCAGCCCCAGCATTTT.

The chain recombines TRBV6-1 with TRBJ1-1, with D perhaps matching TRBD1 (5 bases). V was pared by 2 bases and J by 3 bases, with 16 bases between. Germline loops: CDR1 MNHNS, CDR2 SASEGT. The CDR3 runs to 16 residues. The CDR3 bases are TGTGCCAGCAGTGAATCGGGGGGGGTAGGTTACACTGAAGCTTTCTTT. It specifies CASSESGGVGYTEAFF.

The chain couples TRBV15 to TRBJ2-7; a possible D gene is TRBD2 (6 bases). V was pared by 1 base and J by 6 bases, with 10 bases between. The CDR3 is 13 residues long. Germline values: CDR1 LNHNV, CDR2 YYDKDF (reference sequence). The CDR3 is CATSRGAEGEQYF. The CDR3 nucleotides read TGTGCCACCAGCAGAGGGGCGGAGGGCGAGCAGTACTTC.

This clone was seen only a few times. The chain uses TRBV25-1 and TRBJ1-3; weak D call: TRBD1 (6 bases). V lost 5 bases and J lost 1, with 9 bases in between. This CDR3 is 14 amino acids long. Per germline, CDR1 MGHDK and CDR2 SYGVNS. The CDR3 loop reads CASSLQGSGNTIYF. CDR3 DNA sequence: TGTGCCAGCAGTCTACAGGGTTCTGGAAACACCATATATTTT. The variable domain in full, completed from reference TRBV25-1 and TRBJ1-3, reads EADIYQTPRYLVIGTGKKITLECSQTMGHDKMYWYQQDPGMELHLIHYSYGVNSTEKGDLSSESTVSRIRTEHFPLTLESARPSHTSQYLCASSLQGSGNTIYFGEGSWLTVV.

V usage is TRBV27 and J usage is TRBJ2-1; 7 nucleotides align to TRBD2. CDR1 MNHEY and CDR2 SMNVEV come from the germline V gene (reference sequence). After removal of 6 bases from V and 2 bases from J, the junction contained 13 bases not matched to a gene. The length of the CDR3 is 17 residues. Here the CDR3 reads CASRTEAGSVPYNEQFF. CDR3 DNA: TGTGCCAGCAGGACAGAAGCGGGGTCTGTTCCCTACAATGAGCAGTTCTTC.

The J gene is TRBJ1-2, the V gene TRBV1; the DNA was not used to check the table's D call, TRBD1. TRBV1 is an annotated pseudogene. This CDR3 comprises 15 residues. CDR3 residues: CTSSQRQGTNYGYTF. The CDR3 nucleotides are TGCACCAGCAGCCAACGACAGGGAACTAACTATGGCTACACCTTC.

CDR3: CASSRFGTTNNEQFF. The CDR3 nucleotides read TGCGCCAGCAGCCGTTTCGGGACAACAAACAATGAGCAGTTCTTC. The chain employs TRBV5-1 and TRBJ2-1, with TRBD1 as a possible D gene (6 bases). The V end was cut by 4 bases, the J end by 5 bases, with 16 bases between. This CDR3 is built from 15 residues. Germline loops: CDR1 SGHRS, CDR2 YFSETQ.

This CDR3 is CASSPRLAGGTYEQYF. The CDR3 DNA sequence: TGTGCCAGCTCACCGCGACTAGCGGGAGGGACCTACGAGCAGTACTTC. The V call is TRBV18, the J call TRBJ2-7, with 14 bases identical to TRBD2. The ends lost 3 bases at V and 2 bases at J; junction bases unmatched: 3. Germline assignment: CDR1 KGHSH and CDR2 LQKENI. The CDR3 is 16 amino acids.

The CDR3 reads CSVEDRYEQYF. The CDR3 region has the DNA TGCAGCGTTGAAGATCGGTACGAGCAGTACTTC. V usage is TRBV29-1 and J usage is TRBJ2-7; D is uncertain. Looked up from germline, CDR1 is SQVTM and CDR2 is ANQGSEA. The CDR3 runs to 11 residues. V was trimmed by 0 bases and J by 4 bases, leaving 4 bases between them.

This chain joins TRBV11-2 and TRBJ2-7, with D unclear. Trimming took off 3 bases at V and 5 bases at J, with 8 bases between the two ends. The CDR3 extends over 12 amino acids. CDR1 is SGHAT and CDR2 is FQNNGV in the germline V gene. The CDR3, as DNA: TGTGCCAGCAGCTTCCTAGGTAACGAGCAGTACTTC. This sequence encodes CASSFLGNEQYF. Looking up the rest from reference TRBV11-2 and TRBJ2-7 gives the full variable domain: EAGVAQSPRYKIIEKRQSVAFWCNPISGHATLYWYQQILGQGPKLLIQFQNNGVVDDSQLPKDRFSAERLKGVDSTLKIQPAKLEDSAVYLCASSFLGNEQYFGPGTRLTVT.

This clone was picked up one time. J is TRBJ1-1 and V is TRBV5-1; no firm D call. Trimming left V 3 bases short and J 1 base short, with 10 bases between. Germline V gene lookup returns CDR1 SGHRS and CDR2 YFSETQ. The length of the CDR3 is 14 residues. CDR3 protein: CASSSATGNTEAFF. The CDR3 DNA reads TGCGCCAGCAGCTCAGCGACCGGGAACACTGAAGCTTTCTTT.

V and J are TRBV9 and TRBJ2-7; 8 bases line up with TRBD1. CDR3 length equals 16 residues. V was pared by 3 bases and J by 3 bases, with 11 bases of the junction left unmatched. The germline CDR1 and CDR2 sequences are SGDLS and YYNGEE. CDR3 region: CASSANEAGGGYEQYF. In DNA, the CDR3 is TGTGCCAGCAGCGCCAACGAAGCAGGGGGCGGCTACGAGCAGTACTTC. Drawing the rest from reference TRBV9 and TRBJ2-7, the complete variable domain is DSGVTQTPKHLITATGQRVTLRCSPRSGDLSVYWYQQSLDQGLQFLIQYYNGEERAKGNILERFSAQQFPDLHSELNLSSLELGDSALYFCASSANEAGGGYEQYFGPGTRLTVT.

The V gene is TRBV5-1, the J gene TRBJ1-2; D uncertain. Germline values: CDR1 SGHRS, CDR2 YFSETQ. The germline V and J ends were trimmed by 4 bases and 6 bases, with 10 bases remaining between them. CDR3 length: 12 residues. The CDR3 reads CASSPRADGYTF. DNA for the CDR3: TGCGCCAGCAGCCCGAGGGCCGATGGCTACACCTTC.

The chain has TRBV15 and TRBJ2-7; 7 positions agree with TRBD1. The V segment lost 0 bases and the J segment 6 bases; nucleotides outside the gene matches: 5. There are 14 residues in the CDR3. The germline gives CDR1 LNHNV, CDR2 YYDKDF (reference sequence). The CDR3 reads CATSREGDRVEQYF. CDR3 sequence (DNA): TGTGCCACCAGCAGAGAGGGCGACAGGGTCGAGCAGTACTTC.